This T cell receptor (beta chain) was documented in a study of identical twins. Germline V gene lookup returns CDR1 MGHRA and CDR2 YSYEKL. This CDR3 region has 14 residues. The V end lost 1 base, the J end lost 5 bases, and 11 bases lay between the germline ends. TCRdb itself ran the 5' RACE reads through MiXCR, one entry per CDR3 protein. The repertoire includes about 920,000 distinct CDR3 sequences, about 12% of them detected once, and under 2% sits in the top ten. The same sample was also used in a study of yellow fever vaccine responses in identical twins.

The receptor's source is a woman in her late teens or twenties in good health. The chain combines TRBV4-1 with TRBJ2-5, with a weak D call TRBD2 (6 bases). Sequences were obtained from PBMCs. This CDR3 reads CASSQAGGAETQYF. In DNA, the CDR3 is TGCGCCAGCAGCCAAGCCGGAGGGGCGGAGACCCAGTACTTC.